These 26 T cell receptor beta chains originate from one sample sequenced in a study of T-cell memory formation after mild COVID-19. A single record per CDR3 protein comes from TCRdb applying MiXCR to the 5' RACE reads. The sample has about 560,000 distinct CDR3 sequences, roughly 17% seen once; the top ten hold roughly 8%. Sequencing was done on a sample of PBMCs or a T cell subset sorted from them (not recorded which). The receptors come from an adult woman who had mild COVID-19 (a few samples of this study predate the infection). Cell type and time point are not known.

The gene calls are TRBV20-1 and TRBJ1-4; unclear D gene. CDR1 DFQATT and CDR2 SNEGSKA come from the germline V gene (reference sequence). This CDR3 region has 12 residues. Trimming left V 4 bases short and J 8 bases short, with 11 bases between. The DNA of the CDR3 is TGCAGTGCTAAAGCTCTAGGGGAAAAACTGTTTTTT. This translates into CSAKALGEKLFF.

The J gene is TRBJ2-1, the V gene TRBV5-1; 8 bases fit TRBD2. This CDR3 is 16 amino acids long. Per germline, CDR1 SGHRS and CDR2 YFSETQ. V gave up 0 bases and J gave up 5 bases; unmatched junction bases: 7. CDR3 region: CASSLASGGLNNEQFF. CDR3 coding DNA: TGCGCCAGCAGCTTGGCCAGCGGGGGCCTCAACAATGAGCAGTTCTTC.

This clonotype was seen more than once but under ten times. The chain carries TRBV24-1 and TRBJ2-3, with TRBD2 identical over 10 bases. Germline V CDR1 and CDR2: KGHDR, SFDVKD. After removal of 8 bases from V and 2 bases from J, the junction contained 6 bases not matched to a gene. The CDR3 contains 15 residues. CDR3 loop: CATTSTSGPTDTQYF. The CDR3, as DNA: TGTGCCACCACTTCGACTAGCGGGCCCACAGATACGCAGTATTTT.

This clonotype was counted between two and nine times. The chain couples TRBV5-1 to TRBJ2-3; D is uncertain. Germline values: CDR1 SGHRS, CDR2 YFSETQ. This CDR3 region has 15 residues. V was shortened by 0 bases and J by 0 bases, with 8 bases between the two germline ends. DNA of the CDR3: TGCGCCAGCAGCTTGGGGGAAACTAGCACAGATACGCAGTATTTT. This sequence encodes CASSLGETSTDTQYF.

DNA of the CDR3: TGTGCCAGCAGTTTAGCGCAGCTAGCGGGGGGCCAGGAGACCCAGTACTTC. It codes for CASSLAQLAGGQETQYF. J is TRBJ2-5 and V is TRBV12-3 or TRBV12-4; TRBD2 agrees at 11 bases. The CDR3 is 17 amino acids. The V gene end was trimmed by 0 bases and the J gene end by 5 bases; junction bases not matched to a gene: 8.

This clonotype was counted between two and nine times. The CDR3 loop reads CASSFGSGSNTEAFF. Here the CDR3 DNA reads TGCGCCAGCAGCTTTGGGTCAGGGTCGAACACTGAAGCTTTCTTT. This chain joins TRBV5-1 and TRBJ1-1; D is perhaps TRBD1 (5 bases). The CDR3 loop spans 15 amino acids. V was shortened by 2 bases and J by 1 base, with 12 bases between the two germline ends. Germline V gene data show CDR1 as SGHRS and CDR2 as YFSETQ. Drawing the rest from reference TRBV5-1 and TRBJ1-1, the complete variable domain is KAGVTQTPRYLIKTRGQQVTLSCSPISGHRSVSWYQQTPGQGLQFLFEYFSETQRNKGNFPGRFSGRQFSNSRSEMNVSTLELGDSALYLCASSFGSGSNTEAFFGQGTRLTVV.

The rearrangement uses TRBV7-3 and TRBJ1-2; TRBD1 might be the D (6 bases). V lost 1 base, J lost 7 bases, and 10 bases lay in between. Germline-derived CDR1 and CDR2 are SGHTA and FQGTGA. This CDR3 spans 13 amino acids. CDR3 DNA sequence: TGTGCCAGCAGCTTAAAACAGGGAACTGGCTACACCTTC. It translates to CASSLKQGTGYTF.

This clonotype was seen a handful of times. The chain employs TRBV4-2 and TRBJ2-3, with D possibly being TRBD1 or TRBD2 (5 bases each). CDR1 is LGHNA, CDR2 YNFKEQ, per germline. The CDR3 covers 15 residues. V lost 1 base, J lost 4 bases, and 12 bases lay in between. CDR3 sequence reads: CASSQGGTLADTQYF. The CDR3, as DNA: TGTGCCAGCAGCCAAGGAGGGACCCTCGCAGATACGCAGTATTTT.

DNA for the CDR3: TGTGCCAGCAGCCCCTCGACCCCCGGCTACACCTTC. This codes for CASSPSTPGYTF. The V and J genes are TRBV7-9 and TRBJ1-2; unclear D gene. V was trimmed by 5 bases and J by 8 bases, leaving 12 bases between them. CDR3 size: 12 residues. Germline V lookup: CDR1 SEHNR, CDR2 FQNEAQ (reference sequence). Variable domain in full (rest from reference TRBV7-9 and TRBJ1-2): DTGVSQNPRHKITKRGQNVTFRCDPISEHNRLYWYRQTLGQGPEFLTYFQNEAQLEKSRLLSDRFSAERPKGSFSTLEIQRTEQGDSAMYLCASSPSTPGYTFGSGTRLTVV.

This clonotype was detected a few times. This chain joins TRBV7-9 and TRBJ2-1; D may be TRBD2 (6 bases). The germline CDR1 and CDR2 sequences are SEHNR and FQNEAQ (reference sequence). The CDR3 length is 16 residues. Between the trimmed V and J ends, which lost 11 bases and 7 bases, there was a span of 27 bases. The CDR3 coding sequence is TGTGCCGGGTCGTCGGAGTACGGGAGTTCGAGAAATGAGCAGTTCTTC. The encoded protein is CAGSSEYGSSRNEQFF.

The rearrangement joins TRBV3-1 to TRBJ2-7; D gene unclear. The CDR3 is 17 amino acids. Germline assignment: CDR1 LGHDT and CDR2 YNNKEL (reference sequence). The ends were cut back, 1 base at V and 0 bases at J, with 16 bases in the middle. In DNA, the CDR3 is TGTGCCAGCAGCCAAGCGGATGGCGGAACTATCTCCTACGAGCAGTACTTC. Amino acid sequence: CASSQADGGTISYEQYF.

This clonotype was counted a few times. V and J are TRBV21-1 and TRBJ1-5; whether TRBD1, the table's D call, matches the DNA was not checked. TRBV21-1 represents a pseudogene. The CDR3 totals 19 residues. The CDR3 DNA sequence: TGTGCCAGCAGCAAAGCGACCCCACAGGGGGCGATCAACAATCAGCCCCAGCATTTT. Translating it yields CASSKATPQGAINNQPQHF.

The chain joins TRBV5-1 to TRBJ2-5; 7 bases fit TRBD2. This CDR3 is built from 18 residues. The V and J ends lost 1 base and 1 base, in that order; junction bases with no gene match: 13. Germline CDR1 reads SGHRS; CDR2 reads YFSETQ. CDR3 DNA sequence: TGCGCCAGCAGCTTGTCCCGGACTAGATTGGTTGTCCAAGAGACCCAGTACTTC. Translation: CASSLSRTRLVVQETQYF.

The rearrangement joins TRBV15 to TRBJ2-1, with D perhaps matching TRBD1 (6 bases). V was pared by 1 base and J by 0 bases, with 10 bases between. Germline V gene sequence: CDR1 LNHNV, CDR2 YYDKDF (reference sequence). CDR3 size: 16 residues. The CDR3, as DNA: TGTGCCACCAGCAGAGCAAGGGGGAGCTCCTACAATGAGCAGTTCTTC. It translates to CATSRARGSSYNEQFF.

This clonotype was observed a handful of times. The chain uses TRBV3-1 and TRBJ2-7; maybe TRBD1 (5 bases). The germline CDR1 and CDR2 sequences are LGHDT and YNNKEL (reference sequence). CDR3 length equals 15 residues. The V and J ends lost 0 bases and 0 bases respectively, with 9 bases between them. The CDR3 region has the DNA TGTGCCAGCAGCCAAGAGGGGCTGAGCTCCTACGAGCAGTACTTC. Its protein is CASSQEGLSSYEQYF.

This clonotype was counted between two and nine times. The gene calls are TRBV5-1 and TRBJ1-1, with 8 bases that match TRBD1. The CDR3 length is 15 residues. The germline CDR1 and CDR2 sequences are SGHRS and YFSETQ. V dropped 4 bases and J dropped 4; count of bases not matched to a gene: 9. In DNA, the CDR3 is TGCGCCAGCAGCCCGCGGACAGGGATGGTCACTGAAGCTTTCTTT. Translated: CASSPRTGMVTEAFF. The whole variable domain, remainder taken from reference TRBV5-1 and TRBJ1-1, is KAGVTQTPRYLIKTRGQQVTLSCSPISGHRSVSWYQQTPGQGLQFLFEYFSETQRNKGNFPGRFSGRQFSNSRSEMNVSTLELGDSALYLCASSPRTGMVTEAFFGQGTRLTVV.

J is TRBJ2-3 and V is TRBV20-1; D possibly corresponds to TRBD1 (5 bases). V lost 0 bases to trimming and J lost 2 bases, with 18 bases between them. There are 17 residues in the CDR3. CDR1 DFQATT and CDR2 SNEGSKA come from the germline V gene (reference sequence). The CDR3 spells CSARDPGSHGATDTQYF. DNA for the CDR3: TGCAGTGCTAGAGATCCAGGATCACATGGGGCCACAGATACGCAGTATTTT.

The sample holds a few counts of this clonotype. The chain has TRBV19 and TRBJ1-1; D not certain. Germline CDR1 reads LNHDA; CDR2 reads SQIVND (reference sequence). The CDR3 loop spans 16 amino acids. The germline V and J ends were trimmed by 1 base and 6 bases, with 18 bases remaining between them. In DNA form, the CDR3 reads TGTGCCAGTAGTATAGGGTTTAGGACTACCGGCGCTGAAGCTTTCTTT. This encodes CASSIGFRTTGAEAFF.

This clonotype showed up many times. CDR3 nucleotides: TGTGCCAGCACCCGTGGGAGTCTTTCCGGACGCACAGATACGCAGTATTTT. This codes for CASTRGSLSGRTDTQYF. The genes are TRBV11-2 and TRBJ2-3, with TRBD2 as a possible D gene (5 bases). CDR1 and CDR2 from the germline V gene are SGHAT and FQNNGV. V lost 7 bases, J lost 1 base, and 21 bases lay in between. The CDR3 has 17 amino acids.

The rearrangement joins TRBV11-3 to TRBJ2-6; no reliable D call. Germline CDR1 SGHNT, CDR2 YENEEA. Trimming pared 2 bases from V and 4 bases from J, leaving 12 bases between. This CDR3 has 16 residues. Written as DNA, the CDR3 is TGTGCCAGCAGCTTATCCTTCGGTTTGGGGGCCAACGTCCTGACTTTC. This sequence encodes CASSLSFGLGANVLTF.

V and J are TRBV7-2 and TRBJ2-1; TRBD2 matches at 10 bases. The J segment lost 3 bases and the V segment lost 5 bases, leaving 10 bases of the junction unmatched. The CDR3 extends over 17 amino acids. Per germline, CDR1 SGHTA and CDR2 FQGNSA. CDR3 region: CASSPRGGLADYNEQFF. In nucleotides, the CDR3 is TGTGCCAGCAGCCCCCGGGGAGGACTAGCGGACTACAATGAGCAGTTCTTC.

The chain couples TRBV24-1 to TRBJ2-2; 11 bases fit TRBD1. V lost 0 bases, J lost 5 bases, and 7 bases stayed unmatched. Germline V gene sequence: CDR1 KGHDR, CDR2 SFDVKD. The CDR3 contains 18 residues. DNA for the CDR3: TGTGCCACCAGTGATTTGCGTGGACAGGGGGCGCGTACCGGGGAGCTGTTTTTT. The encoded protein is CATSDLRGQGARTGELFF.

There are a few counts of this clonotype. This chain connects TRBV18 to TRBJ1-1; the D is unclear. Germline V gene sequence: CDR1 KGHSH, CDR2 LQKENI. The CDR3 extends over 14 amino acids. Deletions cut 2 bases from V and 7 bases from J, with 14 bases between. The DNA of the CDR3 is TGTGCCAGCTCACCATCGGCGGCCGGGCTTGAAGCTTTCTTT. This sequence encodes CASSPSAAGLEAFF.

J is TRBJ2-7 and V is TRBV18; D unclear. The CDR3 sequence is 13 residues long. V lost 6 bases and J lost 2, with 11 bases in between. The germline V gene has CDR1 KGHSH and CDR2 LQKENI. The CDR3 here is CASSDDAAYEQYF. CDR3 sequence (DNA): TGTGCCAGCTCGGACGATGCAGCCTACGAGCAGTACTTC.

This chain connects TRBV5-1 to TRBJ1-6, with 9 bases identical to TRBD1. The germline V gene has CDR1 SGHRS and CDR2 YFSETQ. The CDR3 contains 14 residues. V trimming: 4 bases; J trimming: 4 bases; junction bases outside the gene matches: 0. Here the CDR3 reads CASSGQGYNSPLHF. DNA for the CDR3: TGCGCCAGCAGCGGACAGGGGTATAATTCACCCCTCCACTTT.

V gene TRBV11-3 combines with J gene TRBJ2-1, with D possibly being TRBD2 (5 bases). CDR3 length: 13 amino acids. Per the germline V gene, CDR1 is SGHNT and CDR2 is YENEEA. With 4 bases removed from V and 15 bases from J, the gap between germline ends came to 19 bases. The CDR3 coding sequence is TGTGCCAGCAGCTGGGGAGCTCGGCAGAAGAGGTTCTTC. Its translation is CASSWGARQKRFF.